One and the same sample provided the 24 T cell receptor beta chains below, sequenced in a study of T-cell reconstitution after alpha-beta-depleted transplantation in children. Preparing the TCRbeta library involved the use of unique molecular identifiers. MiXCR, applied by TCRdb to the PCR reads, yields one record per CDR3 protein. The sample carries about 410,000 distinct CDR3 sequences, around 21% recorded once. The starting material was PBMCs from the stem cell graft donor, obtained from the stem cell graft. The receptors were gathered from a human donor who donated a stem cell graft to a child with acute myeloid leukemia.

The chain recombines TRBV10-3 with TRBJ1-5, with TRBD1 matching 7 bases. The V and J ends lost 0 bases and 7 bases, in that order; junction bases with no gene match: 3. The CDR3 is made up of 14 amino acids. Germline V CDR1 and CDR2: ENHRY, SYGVKD. The CDR3 sequence is CAISESEGGQPQHF. In DNA form, the CDR3 reads TGTGCCATCAGTGAGTCCGAAGGGGGCCAGCCCCAGCATTTT.

The chain carries TRBV29-1 and TRBJ1-2; TRBD1 is a possible D gene (6 bases). CDR3 length equals 11 residues. Germline V lookup: CDR1 SQVTM, CDR2 ANQGSEA. The V gene lost 6 bases and the J gene lost 8 bases, with 13 bases spanning the gap. The CDR3 loop is CSVSSGEGYTF. CDR3 DNA: TGCAGCGTCAGCTCAGGGGAGGGCTACACCTTC.

The gene calls are TRBV13 and TRBJ2-1, with 9 bases lining up with TRBD1. The CDR3 runs to 16 residues. Trimming removed 5 bases from V and 5 bases from J; junction bases left unmatched: 10. From germline, CDR1 is PRHDT and CDR2 FYEKMQ (reference sequence). As DNA, the CDR3 is TGTGCCAGCAGCCCACAGGACAGGGGTTTCGACAATGAGCAGTTCTTC. Translating gives CASSPQDRGFDNEQFF.

This clonotype was seen repeatedly, ten times or more. The chain is built from TRBV29-1 and TRBJ2-7; D possibly corresponds to TRBD1 (6 bases). Trimming cost V 2 bases and J 0 bases, with 8 bases left between them. The CDR3 is made up of 13 amino acids. Germline values: CDR1 SQVTM, CDR2 ANQGSEA. In DNA, the CDR3 is TGCAGCGTTGAATTAGGGGGCTCCTACGAGCAGTACTTC. Translation: CSVELGGSYEQYF.

This clonotype was detected a few times. The chain joins TRBV24-1 to TRBJ2-1; D not certain. Germline V lookup: CDR1 KGHDR, CDR2 SFDVKD. V dropped 6 bases and J dropped 3 bases, with 8 bases sitting between them. The CDR3 contains 13 residues. In nucleotides, the CDR3 is TGTGCCACCAGTCATCCGGGCTACAATGAGCAGTTCTTC. Translated, it gives CATSHPGYNEQFF.

This clonotype was counted a few times. The V call is TRBV12-5, the J call TRBJ2-7; D unclear. The V end was cut by 5 bases, the J end by 5 bases, with 19 bases between. Looked up from germline, CDR1 is LGHNT and CDR2 is FRNRAP. The CDR3 length is 15 residues. The CDR3 sequence is CASGRTLDLPNEQYF. The CDR3 nucleotides are TGTGCTAGTGGTCGGACGCTGGACCTACCTAACGAGCAGTACTTC.

This clonotype was picked up many times. The chain carries TRBV4-1 and TRBJ2-7, with 7 positions matching TRBD1. CDR3 length equals 16 residues. The germline V gene encodes CDR1 MGHRA and CDR2 YSYEKL. With 0 bases clipped from V and 3 bases from J, the junction kept 8 bases outside the gene matches. The CDR3 here is CASSQEGGTANYEQYF. The CDR3 bases are TGCGCCAGCAGCCAAGAAGGTGGGACAGCAAACTACGAGCAGTACTTC.

The chain is built from TRBV12-3 or TRBV12-4 and TRBJ2-7; TRBD2 matches at 7 bases. With 1 base clipped from V and 3 bases from J, the junction kept 9 bases outside the gene matches. This CDR3 is built from 16 residues. The CDR3 sequence is CASSLDRRELHYEQYF. The CDR3 DNA is TGTGCCAGCAGTTTAGATAGGCGGGAGTTGCACTACGAGCAGTACTTC.

This clonotype has only a few counts. The genes are TRBV12-3 or TRBV12-4 and TRBJ2-3; 8 positions match TRBD1. The trim removed 3 bases at V and 1 base at J, leaving 3 bases unmatched. The CDR3 has 15 residues. The DNA of the CDR3 is TGTGCCAGCAGTTTTCGCAGGGGGCGCACAGATACGCAGTATTTT. Translating gives CASSFRRGRTDTQYF.

This chain links TRBV10-3 with TRBJ2-2; 10 bases map to TRBD2. This CDR3 has 17 residues. Trimming cost V 5 bases and J 0 bases; bases outside gene matches: 6. The germline CDR1 and CDR2 sequences are ENHRY and SYGVKD. The CDR3 region has the DNA TGTGCCATCAGTCGTCCAGCGGGAGGGTCGAACACCGGGGAGCTGTTTTTT. Its translation is CAISRPAGGSNTGELFF.

This clonotype was counted only a few times. The gene calls are TRBV10-3 and TRBJ2-1; 11 nucleotides match TRBD2. The V gene end was trimmed by 10 bases and the J gene end by 1 base; junction bases not matched to a gene: 9. The CDR3 extends over 16 amino acids. Germline V CDR1 and CDR2: ENHRY, SYGVKD. CDR3 sequence (DNA): TGTGCCACAATCGGTCTAGCGGGAGGTTCCTACAATGAGCAGTTCTTC. It yields the protein CATIGLAGGSYNEQFF.

CDR3 nucleotide sequence: TGTGCCAGCAGCTCGCCCCCCCGACTCTATGGCTACACCTTC. Translating it yields CASSSPPRLYGYTF. The chain uses TRBV6-1 and TRBJ1-2; D is unclear. Trimming shortened V by 6 bases and J by 4 bases, and 15 bases separated the two germline ends. Looked up from germline, CDR1 is MNHNS and CDR2 is SASEGT. The CDR3 length is 14 residues.

This clonotype occurred many times. The chain couples TRBV7-9 to TRBJ2-2; the D gene could be TRBD1 or TRBD2 (5 bases each). Germline-derived CDR1 and CDR2 are SEHNR and FQNEAQ (reference sequence). V was clipped by 4 bases and J by 3 bases, with 12 bases between them. The CDR3 contains 15 residues. The CDR3 DNA reads as TGTGCCAGCAGCTGGGGACGGTCGGACACCGGGGAGCTGTTTTTT. Amino acid sequence: CASSWGRSDTGELFF.

This clonotype was picked up many times. The chain links TRBV29-1 to TRBJ2-2, with TRBD2 matching 8 bases. Trimming cost V 5 bases and J 5 bases; bases outside gene matches: 4. The CDR3 length is 13 residues. The germline V gene has CDR1 SQVTM and CDR2 ANQGSEA. The CDR3 bases are TGCAGCGTTCCCCTAGCGGGTACCGGGGAGCTGTTTTTT. Translating it yields CSVPLAGTGELFF.

In its sample, this clonotype was seen a few times. V is TRBV12-3 or TRBV12-4 and J is TRBJ2-3; D call uncertain. V was cut by 11 bases and J by 2 bases, with 14 bases left in between. The CDR3 is 13 residues long. The CDR3 spells CAAAAVVTDTQYF. As DNA, the CDR3 is TGTGCCGCAGCCGCAGTGGTCACAGATACGCAGTATTTT.

This clonotype was detected a few times. The chain recombines TRBV2 with TRBJ1-4; 8 positions agree with TRBD1. The CDR3 is 12 residues long. After removal of 6 bases from V and 7 bases from J, the junction contained 1 base not matched to a gene. The germline CDR1 and CDR2 sequences are SNHLY and FYNNEI. CDR3 protein: CASRGTGEKLFF. CDR3 in DNA: TGTGCCAGCAGAGGGACAGGTGAAAAACTGTTTTTT.

This clonotype was counted at least ten times. This chain links TRBV6-5 with TRBJ2-5; the match to TRBD1 covers 12 bases. Germline V gene lookup returns CDR1 MNHEY and CDR2 SVGAGI. Trimming cost V 0 bases and J 5 bases; bases outside gene matches: 7. CDR3 length: 17 amino acids. CDR3 sequence reads: CASSYSSGTGGAETQYF. DNA of the CDR3: TGTGCCAGCAGTTACTCGTCTGGGACAGGGGGCGCGGAGACCCAGTACTTC.

At least ten counts were recorded for this clonotype. This chain joins TRBV4-2 and TRBJ1-5, with 9 nucleotides matching TRBD1. The V gene end was trimmed by 0 bases and the J gene end by 4 bases; junction bases not matched to a gene: 4. The CDR3 loop spans 16 amino acids. From germline, CDR1 is LGHNA and CDR2 YNFKEQ. The CDR3 region is CASSQEGTGRNQPQHF. DNA for the CDR3: TGTGCCAGCAGCCAAGAAGGGACAGGGCGAAATCAGCCCCAGCATTTT.

A few counts support this clonotype. The chain couples TRBV12-3 or TRBV12-4 to TRBJ1-6, with D perhaps matching TRBD1 (5 bases). Trimming cost V 6 bases and J 13 bases, with 16 bases left between them. The CDR3 runs to 13 residues. CDR3 sequence reads: CASSHGTGRPLHF. The CDR3 DNA is TGTGCCAGCAGCCATGGGACGGGAAGGCCCCTCCACTTT.

This clonotype has only one observation. The genes are TRBV5-1 and TRBJ2-4; no clear D gene. CDR3 length: 14 amino acids. Germline V gene lookup returns CDR1 SGHRS and CDR2 YFSETQ. Trimming cost V 4 bases and J 6 bases, with 14 bases left between them. Written as DNA, the CDR3 is TGCGCCAGCAGCCCTAGACATGAAGGAAACATTCAGTACTTC. This encodes CASSPRHEGNIQYF.

This clonotype showed up just a few times. The genes are TRBV20-1 and TRBJ1-1; tentatively, D is TRBD1 (5 bases). Germline loops: CDR1 DFQATT, CDR2 SNEGSKA (reference sequence). The CDR3 loop spans 12 amino acids. The V gene lost 5 bases and the J gene lost 1 base, with 8 bases spanning the gap. The CDR3 DNA is TGCAGTGCTGAGGGGAGGAACACTGAAGCTTTCTTT. Translated, it gives CSAEGRNTEAFF.

This chain connects TRBV2 to TRBJ2-5, with TRBD2 matching 15 bases. This CDR3 contains 15 residues. V lost 6 bases, J lost 4 bases, and 3 bases stayed unmatched. The germline V gene has CDR1 SNHLY and CDR2 FYNNEI. The CDR3 DNA reads as TGTGCCAGCAGCAAGGGACTAGCGGGAGGAGAGACCCAGTACTTC. Amino acids: CASSKGLAGGETQYF.

This clonotype was observed a few times. V usage is TRBV10-3 and J usage is TRBJ2-2, with D unclear. Germline CDR1 and CDR2: ENHRY and SYGVKD. V lost 2 bases, J lost 1 base, and 5 bases lay in between. The CDR3 has 14 residues. CDR3 in amino acids: CAISEMRNTGELFF. The CDR3, as DNA: TGTGCCATCAGTGAGATGAGGAACACCGGGGAGCTGTTTTTT.

The chain uses TRBV7-3 and TRBJ2-7, with D tentatively TRBD2 (5 bases). This CDR3 comprises 16 residues. The germline V and J ends were trimmed by 0 bases and 7 bases, with 19 bases remaining between them. Germline assignment: CDR1 SGHTA and CDR2 FQGTGA. CDR3 loop: CASSLTEVTGRREQYF. CDR3 in DNA: TGTGCCAGCAGCTTAACGGAGGTAACGGGTCGGAGGGAGCAGTACTTC.